The rows below give T cell receptor beta chains drawn from one sample of a study of blood T cell repertoires in COVID-19. Here immunoSEQ multiplex PCR was the method, and the copy in TCRdb shows in-frame clones only, minus some. The repertoire holds tens of thousands of clones, with 88% as singletons. The sample consisted of peripheral blood. The source is a human donor in a cohort sampled during active COVID-19. CDR3s include the opening cysteine and the closing phenylalanine or tryptophan. A D gene is named only where the DNA matches it firmly. Rows give clone size only sometimes, using once, few, many, or a class for an expanded clone.

D	V	size	J	DNA	CDR3
-	TRBV5-1	once	TRBJ2-7	TGCGCCAGCAGCTGGGGACAAACCTACGAGCAGTACTTC	CASSWGQTYEQYF
TRBD2	TRBV3-1/TRBV3-2	-	TRBJ2-7	TGTGCCAGCAGCCATGAGACTAGCGGACTATACGAGCAGTACTTC	CASSHETSGLYEQYF
TRBD1	TRBV5-6	once	TRBJ1-1	TGTGCCAGCAGCTTAGTCCCGGGACAGGGGGCGCGCACTGAAGCTTTCTTT	CASSLVPGQGARTEAFF
TRBD1	TRBV10-3	-	TRBJ2-7	TGTGCCATCAGACCCGGGACAGTCTACGAGCAGTACTTC	CAIRPGTVYEQYF
TRBD2	TRBV7-3	-	TRBJ2-2	TGTGCCAGCACCCCCGGGGGGGCTAGTGACACCGGGGAGCTGTTTTTT	CASTPGGASDTGELFF
-	TRBV9	-	TRBJ2-5	TGTGCCAGCAGCCACGGCGGAGGTAGGGAAGAGACCCAGTACTTC	CASSHGGGREETQYF
-	TRBV29-1	-	TRBJ1-1	TGCAGCGTTGTGGACAGAACTTTCACTGAAGCTTTCTTT	CSVVDRTFTEAFF
-	TRBV6-1	-	TRBJ1-4	TGTGCCAGCAGTGACAGGTTTGCAACTAATGAAAAACTGTTTTTT	CASSDRFATNEKLFF
-	TRBV21-1	-	TRBJ1-2	TGTGCCAGCAGCAAGGACAGGGGGTCATATGGCTACACCTTC	CASSKDRGSYGYTF
-	TRBV30	-	TRBJ2-1	TGTGCCTGGAGTGTTGGAGCCTACAATGAGCAGTTCTTC	CAWSVGAYNEQFF
-	TRBV29-1	-	TRBJ1-1	TGCAGCGTACAGAGCTTCCCTGGGGCTTTCTTT	CSVQSFPGAFF
TRBD2	TRBV7-8	-	TRBJ2-1	TGTGCCAGCAGCGCCGGACTAGCGGGCAATGAGCAGTTCTTC	CASSAGLAGNEQFF
-	TRBV7-6	-	TRBJ2-1	TGTGCCAGCAGCTTGTGGGGCCCCTCTAATGAGCAGTTCTTC	CASSLWGPSNEQFF
TRBD1	TRBV12-3/TRBV12-4	-	TRBJ1-2	TGTGCCAGCAGGGGACAGGGAATGTATGGCTACACCTTC	CASRGQGMYGYTF
-	TRBV12-3/TRBV12-4	once	TRBJ2-7	TGTGCCAGCAGACACGACAGAGCCTACGAGCAGTACTTC	CASRHDRAYEQYF
TRBD2	TRBV5-6	-	TRBJ2-1	TGTGCCAGCAGACCTTGGGGAGCGGGGGGGCCACATGAGCAGTTCTTC	CASRPWGAGGPHEQFF
TRBD2	TRBV30	-	TRBJ2-5	TGTGCCTGGAAGACTAGCGGGGGGGCAGAGACCCAGTACTTC	CAWKTSGGAETQYF
-	TRBV6-2/TRBV6-3	-	TRBJ2-1	TGTGCCAGCAGTTCGCGGAATGAGCAGTTCTTC	CASSSRNEQFF
TRBD1	TRBV5-1	-	TRBJ2-3	TGCGCCAGCGAGGGGGACAGTTACACAGATACGCAGTATTTT	CASEGDSYTDTQYF
TRBD1	TRBV7-2	-	TRBJ1-2	TGTACCAGCAGCCCCAGACAGGGGAAAGCTAACTATGGCTACACCTTC	CTSSPRQGKANYGYTF
TRBD2	TRBV4-2	-	TRBJ2-2	TGTGCCAGCAGCCAGAGGCTAGCGGGAGGGGAGACCGGGGAGCTGTTTTTT	CASSQRLAGGETGELFF
-	TRBV27	few	TRBJ2-7	TGTGCCAGCAGTACCTGGGGGAGGTCGAATGACTACGAGCAGTACTTC	CASSTWGRSNDYEQYF
-	TRBV15	-	TRBJ1-6	TGTGCCACCAGCGGTCCTCAATCGATAGCACCCCTCCACTTT	CATSGPQSIAPLHF
TRBD1	TRBV4-1	once	TRBJ2-7	TGCGCCAGCAGCCCGACAGGGGGCCCCTCCGAGCAGTACTTC	CASSPTGGPSEQYF
-	TRBV29-1	-	TRBJ2-7	TGCAGCGTTGAAACTAGAGCCTACGAGCAGTACTTC	CSVETRAYEQYF
TRBD1	TRBV4-3	-	TRBJ1-4	TGCGCCAGCAGCCAAGCCGGGACAGGGAGAAAAGGGGATGAAAAACTGTTTTTT	CASSQAGTGRKGDEKLFF
TRBD2	TRBV10-2	-	TRBJ2-7	TGCGCCACCACTCGGGGGGGCTACGAGCAGTACTTC	CATTRGGYEQYF
-	TRBV7-2	-	TRBJ2-1	TGTGCCAGCAGCCACGGACAAGCCTACAATGAGCAGTTCTTC	CASSHGQAYNEQFF